The source of this T cell receptor (beta chain) is a study of early T cells in non-severe SARS-CoV-2 infection. The wider study: Chains from this unsorted whole-blood bulk RNA could not be paired. Study results and limitations: Private and CD4 specificities were missed by VDJdb matching, skewed to anti-spike CD8.

In germline, CDR1 is MDHEN, CDR2 SYDVKM. The CDR3 sequence is 17 residues long. Individually, cDNA molecules had unique molecular identifiers attached to them. MiXCR was run by TCRdb on the 5' RACE reads, yielding one entry per CDR3 protein. The table includes more than 55,000 distinct CDR3 sequences, approximately 6.1% detected once. As to this clonotype: Its antigen is still unknown. A read error may explain this, as a much larger clone is one base away.

This TCR came from an adult who was a healthcare worker with PCR-confirmed SARS-CoV-2 infection or an uninfected control (not recorded which). The rearrangement links TRBV28 to TRBJ1-1, with 7 bases fitting TRBD1. This material consisted of whole blood, taken at baseline. The CDR3 coding sequence is TGTGCCAGCAGCGCTAATAAACAGGACAGGTTGAACACTGAAGCTTCCTTT. As protein: CASSANKQDRLNTEASF. The entire variable domain, with the rest obtained from reference TRBV28 and TRBJ1-1, is as follows: DVKVTQSSRYLVKRTGEKVFLECVQDMDHENMFWYRQDPGLGLRLIYFSYDVKMKEKGDIPEGYSVSREKKERFSLILESASTNQTSMYLCASSANKQDRLNTEASFGQGTRLTVV.